The following is a T cell receptor beta chain sequence with its context. Its antigen is currently unknown. One junction end does not reproduce the germline sequence, and a read error may be involved. Nominal health characterized the donors when sampled, though unrecorded immune exposures were likely. These data come from a study of cytomegalovirus exposure and HLA in healthy donors. Study-wide results and limits: Compared with the approximately 680-donor mean, an Asian-associated ancestry cluster reportedly had fewer N-insertions, according to a later analysis. The authors later found HLA-associated TCR beta chains more clonally expanded than equally common others.

The CDR3 has 15 residues. CDR1 is SEHNR, CDR2 FQNEAQ, per germline (reference sequence). Researchers ran the PCR with 60 Vbeta and 13 Jbeta primers. The method was immunoSEQ multiplex PCR; TCRdb's version includes in-frame clones alone and lacks a portion of them. The profile shows 150,000 to 200,000 clones, less than 85% of them singletons. The chain uses TRBV7-9 and TRBJ2-7, with TRBD1 identical over 7 bases. The sample was PBMCs. This clonotype originated in a man aged 60 to 69 in good health and CMV-seronegative. This CDR3 is CSSSKTDRLPYEQYF. DNA of the CDR3: TGTTCCAGCAGCAAGACGGACAGGCTCCCCTACGAGCAGTACTTC.